This T cell receptor beta chain was profiled in a study of shared clonotypes between healthy human individuals. About the study: Researchers assigned three CD4 naive, three CD4 memory, two CD8 naive and one CD8 memory plate to each donor.

The ends lost 3 bases at V and 3 bases at J; junction bases unmatched: 9. Germline-derived CDR1 and CDR2 are MGHRA and YSYEKL. This CDR3 spans 18 amino acids. This clone was observed a few times. Only in-frame clones appear in the TCRdb table, and some are missing; sequencing was by immunoSEQ multiplex PCR. Here the sample spans roughly 2 million clones, over 85% being singletons. Recent acute infections and vaccinations were absent in the healthy HIV-negative adult donors. This TCR derives from a man aged 18 to 30 in good health. The chain has TRBV4-1 and TRBJ1-6, with TRBD1 matching 9 bases. The material sequenced was naive CD4+ T cells sorted from blood. Documented subset: CD45RA+ positively selected. The CDR3, as DNA: TGCGCCAGCAGCCATGACGGACAGGGGTCTTTCTATAATTCACCCCTCCACTTT. Its translation: CASSHDGQGSFYNSPLHF.